What follows are 22 T cell receptor beta chains derived from one specimen sequenced in a study of blood T cell repertoires in COVID-19 (dated by TCRdb to 2020 to 2022). Receptors were amplified or captured by the immunoSEQ multiplex PCR assay. This is the immuneACCESS table as TCRdb keeps it, with only in-frame sequences that have V and J called. A part of the clones is gone; compared with another copy, unresolved V genes explain less than half, and the rest is unexplained. Within this sample are fewer than 200,000 clones, with around four fifths of them counted one time only. Roughly 20% of the sample is held by the ten biggest clonotypes. The sample comprised peripheral blood. These receptors all stem from a woman of 80 years or more with acute or convalescent COVID-19.

This clone was detected only once. J is TRBJ2-7 and V is TRBV12-3 or TRBV12-4, with D unclear. There are 12 residues in the CDR3. With 2 bases removed from V and 9 bases from J, the gap between germline ends came to 11 bases. CDR3 in amino acids: CASSLSRVGQYF. CDR3 DNA sequence: TGTGCCAGCAGTTTATCTCGGGTAGGGCAGTACTTC.

The chain recombines TRBV2 with TRBJ2-2, with 12 bases that match TRBD2. V was clipped by 6 bases and J by 1 base; unmatched bases: 12. This CDR3 comprises 19 residues. Germline V gives CDR1 SNHLY, CDR2 FYNNEI. The CDR3 DNA is TGTGCCAGCAGAAAATCCTTACTAGCGGGAGGTCGGAACACCGGGGAGCTGTTTTTT. The encoded protein is CASRKSLLAGGRNTGELFF.

J is TRBJ1-1 and V is TRBV28; possible D gene TRBD1, 5 bases. Trimming removed 2 bases from V and 4 bases from J, with 8 bases in between. This CDR3 is built from 13 residues. The germline gives CDR1 MDHEN, CDR2 SYDVKM. CDR3 protein: CASSLDSGTEAFF. The CDR3 DNA reads TGTGCCAGCAGTTTAGACAGTGGCACTGAAGCTTTCTTT.

As concerns this clone: At the DNA level, this CDR3 is encoded by other sequences in the same sample as well. The V call is TRBV18, the J call TRBJ2-5, with 12 bases lining up with TRBD1. J lost 3 bases, V lost 3 bases, and 2 bases had no gene match. This CDR3 region has 15 residues. CDR1 and CDR2 (germline): KGHSH, LQKENI. In DNA form, the CDR3 reads TGTGCCAGCTCACCGGGGACAGGGGGCAAAGAGACCCAGTACTTC. It yields the protein CASSPGTGGKETQYF.

The gene calls are TRBV6-2 or TRBV6-3 and TRBJ2-2; D remains ambiguous. This CDR3 has 13 residues. Looked up from germline, CDR1 is MNHEY and CDR2 is SVGEGT. Trimming left V 6 bases short and J 3 bases short, with 8 bases between. This CDR3 reads CASSEDDTGELFF. The CDR3 DNA is TGTGCCAGCAGCGAGGATGACACCGGGGAGCTGTTTTTT.

This chain connects TRBV7-9 to TRBJ2-3; 9 nucleotides match TRBD2. CDR3 length equals 13 residues. Germline V gives CDR1 SEHNR, CDR2 FQNEAQ (reference sequence). V gave up 5 bases and J gave up 4 bases; unmatched junction bases: 1. CDR3 region: CASSASGADTQYF. CDR3 nucleotide sequence: TGTGCCAGCAGCGCTAGCGGGGCAGATACGCAGTATTTT.

The V call is TRBV7-9, the J call TRBJ2-1; TRBD1 aligns across 7 bases. The V gene's germline CDR1 is SEHNR and CDR2 FQNEAQ (reference sequence). The junction had 6 bases not matched to a gene; V was cut back by 2 bases and J by 5 bases. The CDR3 contains 15 residues. CDR3 loop: CASSLSRTGNNEQFF. Written as DNA, the CDR3 is TGTGCCAGCAGCTTATCCCGGACAGGCAACAATGAGCAGTTCTTC. The whole variable domain, filled in from reference TRBV7-9 and TRBJ2-1, reads DTGVSQNPRHKITKRGQNVTFRCDPISEHNRLYWYRQTLGQGPEFLTYFQNEAQLEKSRLLSDRFSAERPKGSFSTLEIQRTEQGDSAMYLCASSLSRTGNNEQFFGPGTRLTVL.

This clone was counted between two and nine times. The gene calls are TRBV9 and TRBJ1-4; 10 bases are a match to TRBD1. This CDR3 has 17 amino acids. In germline, CDR1 is SGDLS, CDR2 YYNGEE. V dropped 3 bases and J dropped 5; count of bases not matched to a gene: 10. DNA of the CDR3: TGTGCCAGCAGCGGCAGACAGGGGGCGCTGGACAATGAAAAACTGTTTTTT. This gives the protein CASSGRQGALDNEKLFF. Filled out from reference TRBV9 and TRBJ1-4, the complete variable domain reads DSGVTQTPKHLITATGQRVTLRCSPRSGDLSVYWYQQSLDQGLQFLIQYYNGEERAKGNILERFSAQQFPDLHSELNLSSLELGDSALYFCASSGRQGALDNEKLFFGSGTQLSVL.

The V and J genes are TRBV15 and TRBJ2-1; D is perhaps TRBD2 (5 bases). The CDR3 is 12 residues long. From germline, CDR1 is LNHNV and CDR2 YYDKDF (reference sequence). V was pared by 8 bases and J by 15 bases, with 20 bases between. CDR3 nucleotide sequence: TGTGCCACCTCCCCCGGCCCGGCCGGGATGTTCTTC. Its protein product is CATSPGPAGMFF. Complete variable domain (other parts from reference TRBV15 and TRBJ2-1): DAMVIQNPRYQVTQFGKPVTLSCSQTLNHNVMYWYQQKSSQAPKLLFHYYDKDFNNEADTPDNFQSRRPNTSFCFLDIRSPGLGDTAMYLCATSPGPAGMFFGPGTRLTVL.

This chain links TRBV5-1 with TRBJ2-1; the D gene is possibly TRBD2 (6 bases). V gave up 4 bases and J gave up 7 bases, with 18 bases separating them. This CDR3 spans 15 amino acids. Germline CDR1 is SGHRS and CDR2 is YFSETQ. The CDR3 loop is CASSTGLLSVNEQFF. In nucleotides, the CDR3 is TGCGCCAGCAGCACGGGACTCCTATCGGTGAATGAGCAGTTCTTC.

The sample holds many counts of this clone. This chain's CDR3 is CASRPGGAETQYF. CDR3 DNA sequence: TGTGCCAGCAGGCCCGGAGGGGCCGAGACCCAGTACTTC. The gene calls are TRBV12-3 or TRBV12-4 and TRBJ2-5, with D maybe TRBD2 (6 bases). The ends were cut back, 6 bases at V and 5 bases at J, with 13 bases in the middle. The CDR3 has 13 amino acids.

The sample holds a few counts of this clone. V usage is TRBV19 and J usage is TRBJ2-7, with 7 bases fitting TRBD1. V gave up 5 bases and J gave up 2 bases; unmatched junction bases: 6. CDR1 is LNHDA and CDR2 is SQIVND in the germline V gene (reference sequence). The CDR3 sequence is 14 residues long. The CDR3 loop reads CASSLRDSAYEQYF. In DNA, the CDR3 is TGTGCCAGTAGTCTACGGGACAGCGCCTACGAGCAGTACTTC. Combining the CDR3 with reference TRBV19 and TRBJ2-7 gives the whole variable domain DGGITQSPKYLFRKEGQNVTLSCEQNLNHDAMYWYRQDPGQGLRLIYYSQIVNDFQKGDIAEGYSVSREKKESFPLTVTSAQKNPTAFYLCASSLRDSAYEQYFGPGTRLTVT.

The rearrangement joins TRBV7-2 to TRBJ1-4; D not resolved. The germline V gene has CDR1 SGHTA and CDR2 FQGNSA. The V gene lost 5 bases and the J gene lost 8 bases, with 18 bases spanning the gap. The length of the CDR3 is 15 residues. CDR3 coding DNA: TGTGCCAGCAGCATGAACACGGGAGGAGGAGAAAAACTGTTTTTT. Encoded protein: CASSMNTGGGEKLFF.

The CDR3 loop is CASSPPTGGDTQYF. CDR3 nucleotides: TGTGCCAGCTCACCCCCCACAGGGGGGGATACGCAGTATTTT. The gene calls are TRBV18 and TRBJ2-3, with 8 positions matching TRBD1. Germline loops: CDR1 KGHSH, CDR2 LQKENI. Trimming cost V 3 bases and J 6 bases; bases outside gene matches: 5. CDR3 length: 14 residues.

The sample holds one count of this clone. The chain uses TRBV7-9 and TRBJ2-7, with D maybe TRBD2 (5 bases). Germline CDR1 SEHNR, CDR2 FQNEAQ (reference sequence). The CDR3 is 16 amino acids. V dropped 3 bases and J dropped 3 bases, with 18 bases sitting between them. CDR3 loop: CASSLAGIAPNYEQYF. CDR3 sequence (DNA): TGTGCCAGCAGCTTGGCCGGAATAGCGCCAAACTACGAGCAGTACTTC.

The chain is built from TRBV7-9 and TRBJ1-5, with D hard to call. The CDR3 runs to 13 residues. Germline V lookup: CDR1 SEHNR, CDR2 FQNEAQ (reference sequence). The germline V and J ends were trimmed by 2 bases and 7 bases, with 9 bases remaining between them. The chain's CDR3 is CASSLSGLQPQHF. As DNA, the CDR3 is TGTGCCAGCAGCTTAAGCGGGTTACAGCCCCAGCATTTT.

V gene TRBV30 combines with J gene TRBJ1-4; the D is unclear. The CDR3 runs 11 residues. Between the trimmed V and J ends, which lost 0 bases and 8 bases, there was a span of 4 bases. CDR1 is GTSNPN and CDR2 is SVGIG in the germline V gene (reference sequence). CDR3 in amino acids: CAWSVREKLFF. DNA of the CDR3: TGTGCCTGGAGTGTACGGGAAAAACTGTTTTTT.

This clone was picked up one time. V usage is TRBV13 and J usage is TRBJ2-1; 11 bases are shared with TRBD1. Trimming took 5 bases from V and 9 from J; bases not matched to a gene: 12. Germline V CDR1 and CDR2: PRHDT, FYEKMQ (reference sequence). The CDR3 extends over 16 amino acids. DNA of the CDR3: TGTGCCAGCAGCCCGGGGGGACAGGGGGTTGGAGGTGAGCAGTTCTTC. As protein: CASSPGGQGVGGEQFF.

The chain joins TRBV7-9 to TRBJ2-1, with 7 bases that match TRBD1. CDR3 length: 15 residues. The germline gives CDR1 SEHNR, CDR2 FQNEAQ (reference sequence). V lost 5 bases to trimming and J lost 5 bases; unmatched junction nucleotides: 9. The CDR3, as DNA: TGTGCCAGCAGCCCCCGGGACAGAGTGGACAATGAGCAGTTCTTC. It specifies CASSPRDRVDNEQFF.

The chain combines TRBV5-4 with TRBJ2-3, with D possibly matching TRBD1 (6 bases). The germline V gene has CDR1 SGHNT and CDR2 YYREEE (reference sequence). V shed 2 bases and J shed 9 bases, with 13 bases lying between them. The CDR3 runs 13 residues. The CDR3 nucleotides are TGTGCCAGCAGCTTCGGGACAAAAGGAACGCAGTATTTT. Encoded protein: CASSFGTKGTQYF.

The chain employs TRBV19 and TRBJ2-1, with D possibly TRBD2 on 5 matching bases. Trimming left V 6 bases short and J 5 bases short, with 17 bases between. The germline gives CDR1 LNHDA, CDR2 SQIVND (reference sequence). The CDR3 runs to 15 residues. The CDR3 DNA sequence: TGTGCCAGTAGCACAACTAGTCTGGGAAACAATGAGCAGTTCTTC. It yields the protein CASSTTSLGNNEQFF.

The CDR3 nucleotides read TGCGCCAGCAGCTTCGGACAGACCTCCGGAGAGACCCAGTACTTC. It translates to CASSFGQTSGETQYF. The chain employs TRBV5-1 and TRBJ2-5, with a weak D call TRBD1 (6 bases). This CDR3 spans 15 amino acids. The germline V gene encodes CDR1 SGHRS and CDR2 YFSETQ. V lost 2 bases and J lost 4, with 15 bases in between.